This T cell receptor beta chain was recorded in a study of control samples from healthy donors and cancer patients. Germline V gene lookup returns CDR1 KGHSH and CDR2 LQKENI. Trimming removed 5 bases from V and 5 bases from J; junction bases left unmatched: 9. The CDR3 sequence is 15 residues long. TCRdb keeps only in-frame clones here, not all; method: immunoSEQ multiplex PCR. The sample lists 65,000 to 95,000 clones, around 87% occurring once. Input material: blood. The receptor was isolated from a man aged 50-60 years in good health. V gene TRBV18 combines with J gene TRBJ2-1; 7 bases agree with TRBD2. CDR3 DNA: TGTGCCAGCTCAGTGGTTCGGGAGGTGGACAATGAGCAGTTCTTC. It specifies CASSVVREVDNEQFF.